Many counts were recorded for the clone carrying this T cell receptor beta chain. Its antigen is as yet unknown. Patients newly diagnosed with hyperthyroidism, under 2 months' duration, were aged 18 to 65, the study reports. These data are taken from a study of Graves' ophthalmopathy and Graves' hyperthyroidism. Across the study: Over 18 months of follow-up, stable hyperthyroidism required that no ophthalmopathy appear. Study-wide points: Distinction of ophthalmopathy from stable hyperthyroidism by a 13-signature model reached roughly 87% sensitivity and 65% to 83% specificity. Also, most clonotypes expanded in the thyroid above 0.001 frequency appeared in blood.

V shed 1 base and J 1 base; nucleotides not matched to a gene: 4. Germline CDR1 SEHNR, CDR2 FQNEAQ (reference sequence). The CDR3 extends over 15 amino acids. Amplified TCR beta CDR3 regions were obtained using RNA transcripts as template. HTBI-primed RT-PCR formed the first round, and a multiplex PCR formed the second. TCRdb ran MiXCR on the multiplex PCR reads and lists one entry per CDR3 protein. This table has 450,000 to 600,000 distinct CDR3 sequences, under 40% appearing once. The specimen sequenced was peripheral blood or thyroid tissue (not recorded which). This receptor was taken from an adult man with Graves' hyperthyroidism. J is TRBJ2-7 and V is TRBV7-9, with 7 positions matching TRBD2. In nucleotides, the CDR3 is TGTGCCAGCAGCTTAGGCGGGGGTCGTTCCTACGAGCAGTACTTC. This encodes CASSLGGGRSYEQYF.